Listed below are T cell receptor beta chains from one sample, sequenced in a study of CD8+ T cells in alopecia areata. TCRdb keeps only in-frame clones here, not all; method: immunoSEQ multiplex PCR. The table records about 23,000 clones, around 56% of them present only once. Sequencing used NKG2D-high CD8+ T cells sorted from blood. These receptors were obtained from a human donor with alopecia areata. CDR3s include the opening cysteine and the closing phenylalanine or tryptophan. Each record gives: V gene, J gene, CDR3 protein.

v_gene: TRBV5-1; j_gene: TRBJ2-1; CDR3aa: CASRDSYNEQFF
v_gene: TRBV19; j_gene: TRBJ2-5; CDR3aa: CTRPGQGQTQYF
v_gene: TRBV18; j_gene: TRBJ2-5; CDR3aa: CASSPRGRGAWTQYF
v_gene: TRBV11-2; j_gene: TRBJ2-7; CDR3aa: CASSLASGPSYEQYF
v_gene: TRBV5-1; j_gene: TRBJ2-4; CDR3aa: CASSLFPFRSVAKNIQYF
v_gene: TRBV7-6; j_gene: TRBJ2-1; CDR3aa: CASSVGTSNEQFF
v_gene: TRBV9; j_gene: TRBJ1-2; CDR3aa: CASTGARDYGYTF
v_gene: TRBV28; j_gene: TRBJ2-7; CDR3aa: CASSPRGQGGSSYEQYF
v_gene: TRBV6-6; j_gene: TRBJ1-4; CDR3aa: CASSYPGTSLFF
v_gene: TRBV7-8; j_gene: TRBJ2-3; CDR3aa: CASSELGYTSTDTQYF
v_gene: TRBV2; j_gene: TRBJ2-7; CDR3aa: CASSEVWTTSWQYF
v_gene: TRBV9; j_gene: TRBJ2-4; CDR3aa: CASSRDVKNIQYF
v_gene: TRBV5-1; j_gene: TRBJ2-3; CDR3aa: CASSPGQGGLLDTQYF
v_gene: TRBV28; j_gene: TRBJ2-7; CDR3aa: CASSLQDLEQYF
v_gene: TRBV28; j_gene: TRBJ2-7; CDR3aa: CASSLDSLVEQYF
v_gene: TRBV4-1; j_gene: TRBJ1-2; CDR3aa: CASSQALGASYGYTF
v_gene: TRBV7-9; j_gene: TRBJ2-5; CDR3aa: CASSTPTGSGETQYF
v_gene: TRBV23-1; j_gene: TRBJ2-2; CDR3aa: CASSQPGTANTGELFF
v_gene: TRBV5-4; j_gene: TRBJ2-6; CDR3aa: CASSERQDSGANVLTF
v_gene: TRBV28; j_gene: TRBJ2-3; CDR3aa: CASSPGLWTIEDTQYF
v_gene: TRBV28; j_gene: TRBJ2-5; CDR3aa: CASSFILTGIEETQYF
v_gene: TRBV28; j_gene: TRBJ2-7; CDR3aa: CASSLMGSGAYEQYF
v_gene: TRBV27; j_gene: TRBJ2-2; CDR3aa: CASSGTYTGELFF
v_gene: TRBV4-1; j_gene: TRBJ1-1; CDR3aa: CASSQGSSSRVGTEAFF
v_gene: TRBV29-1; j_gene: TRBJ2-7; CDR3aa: CSVETGHSYEQYF
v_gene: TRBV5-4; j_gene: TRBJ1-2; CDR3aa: CASRSSLWGAYGYTF
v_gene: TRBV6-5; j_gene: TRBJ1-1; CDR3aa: CASSYGGSSEAFF
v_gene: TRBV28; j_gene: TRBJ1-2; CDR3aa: CASSLIIRGALNYGYTF
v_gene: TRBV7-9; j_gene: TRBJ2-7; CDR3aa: CASSSSPGTSGSIRDEQYF
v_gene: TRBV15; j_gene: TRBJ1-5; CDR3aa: CATSPRAGLQDF
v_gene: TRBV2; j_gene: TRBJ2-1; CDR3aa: CASSGVSEYNEQFF
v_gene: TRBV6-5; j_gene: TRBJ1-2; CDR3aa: CASSPGTGNYGYTF
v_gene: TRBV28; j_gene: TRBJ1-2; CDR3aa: CASSLPSAIYGYTF
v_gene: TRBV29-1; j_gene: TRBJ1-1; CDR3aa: CSVDSRDTEAFF
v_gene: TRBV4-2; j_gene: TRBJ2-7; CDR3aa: CASSQGPLGGEQYF
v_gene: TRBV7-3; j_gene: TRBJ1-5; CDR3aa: CASSGTGTGNQPQHF
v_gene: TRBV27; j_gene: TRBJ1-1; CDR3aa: CASSLRGTGNTEAFF
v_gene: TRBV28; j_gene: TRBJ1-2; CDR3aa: CASSFGIMVGYTF
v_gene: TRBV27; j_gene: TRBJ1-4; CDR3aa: CASSVEFGADNEKLFF
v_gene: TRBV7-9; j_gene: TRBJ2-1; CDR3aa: CASSPLSSGRVYNEQFF
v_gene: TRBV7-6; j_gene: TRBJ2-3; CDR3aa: CASSLAGIWRTSGSTTDTQYF
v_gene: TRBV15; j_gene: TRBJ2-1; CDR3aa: CATSRDNGRARDEQFF
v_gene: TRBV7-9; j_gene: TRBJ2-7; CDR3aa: CASSSNYEQYF
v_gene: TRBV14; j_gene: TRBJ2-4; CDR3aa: CASSQGSRIQYF
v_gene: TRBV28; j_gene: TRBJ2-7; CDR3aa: CAVRDRSYEQYF
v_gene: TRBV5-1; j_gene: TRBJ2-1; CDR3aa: CASSSLLAGLDNEQFF
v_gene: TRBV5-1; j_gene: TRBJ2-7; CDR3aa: CASSLRPGYVSYEQYF
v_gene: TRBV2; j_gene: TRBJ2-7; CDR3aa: CANSGSPSEQYF
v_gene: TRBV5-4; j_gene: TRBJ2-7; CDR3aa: CASSWTGSTYEQYF
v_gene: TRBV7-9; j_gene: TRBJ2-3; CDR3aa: CASSPPGGAADTQYF
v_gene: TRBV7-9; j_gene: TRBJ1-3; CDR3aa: CASSFNPGSPGNTIYF
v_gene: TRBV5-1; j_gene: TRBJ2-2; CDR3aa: CASSPDRTNTGELFF
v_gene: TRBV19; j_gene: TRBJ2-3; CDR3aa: CASSSSGIGTDTQYF
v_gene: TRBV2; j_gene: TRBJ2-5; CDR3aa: CASSESRRLQETQYF